These 4 T cell receptor beta chains originate from one sample sequenced in a study of blood T cell repertoires in COVID-19. Generated by immunoSEQ multiplex PCR, the TCRdb table keeps only in-frame clones and is missing some. The table has some 260,000 clones, around 90% seen once. Input material: PBMCs or T cells enriched from blood (not recorded which). The receptors originated from a woman aged 18-35 years who had recovered from COVID-19.

The rearrangement links TRBV19 to TRBJ1-6; 7 bases fit TRBD1. This CDR3 is 13 amino acids long. The V gene end was trimmed by 8 bases and the J gene end by 8 bases; junction bases not matched to a gene: 6. Germline V gene lookup returns CDR1 LNHDA and CDR2 SQIVND (reference sequence). The CDR3 DNA reads as TGTGCCAGTTCACAGGGGTGGGATTCACCCCTCCACTTT. Its protein is CASSQGWDSPLHF.

This chain uses TRBV5-1 with TRBJ1-3; TRBD1 matches 8 bases. V lost 4 bases, J lost 3 bases, and 6 bases stayed unmatched. The germline CDR1 and CDR2 sequences are SGHRS and YFSETQ. The CDR3 sequence is 15 residues long. CDR3 coding DNA: TGCGCCAGCAGCCGCCAGGGGGCGGGTGGAAACACCATATATTTT. It translates to CASSRQGAGGNTIYF.

The V and J genes are TRBV7-8 and TRBJ2-1; 9 positions match TRBD1. CDR3 length: 15 residues. CDR1 and CDR2 from the germline V gene are SGHVS and FQNEAQ. With V trimmed by 8 bases and J by 4 bases, 9 bases remained unmatched. CDR3 loop: CASEAGTGIYNEQFF. CDR3 sequence (DNA): TGTGCCAGCGAGGCCGGGACAGGGATTTACAATGAGCAGTTCTTC.

This clone was recorded only once. The rearrangement uses TRBV7-2 and TRBJ2-7; D might be TRBD1 (6 bases). The CDR3 length is 14 residues. Trimming removed 2 bases at V and 5 bases at J, with 13 bases between. Germline assignment: CDR1 SGHTA and CDR2 FQGNSA. CDR3 amino acids: CASSLFGRGDEQYF. In DNA, the CDR3 is TGTGCCAGCAGCTTATTCGGCAGGGGCGACGAGCAGTACTTC.